The 29 T cell receptor beta chains below come from one sample, sequenced in a study of response to subunit inactivated influenza vaccine. MiXCR, run by TCRdb on the RT-PCR reads, gives a single entry per CDR3 protein. The table shows 710,000 or so distinct CDR3 sequences, with less than 20% occurring only once. The specimen comprised PBMCs from blood, sampled 11 to 12 days after vaccination. Receptors were obtained from a man aged 50 or older who received an inactivated influenza vaccine.

This clonotype occurred many times. This chain joins TRBV12-3 or TRBV12-4 and TRBJ1-2; maybe TRBD1 (5 bases). This CDR3 is built from 13 residues. V shed 5 bases and J shed 4 bases, with 11 bases lying between them. CDR3 nucleotide sequence: TGTGCCAGCAGTCTCCAGGGCACCTATGGCTACACCTTC. Amino acid sequence: CASSLQGTYGYTF.

This clonotype appeared a single time. The J gene is TRBJ1-6, the V gene TRBV5-1; no reliable D call. The V gene's germline CDR1 is SGHRS and CDR2 YFSETQ. The CDR3 runs 14 residues. Trimming removed 0 bases from V and 7 bases from J, with 8 bases in between. This CDR3 reads CASSLEGPNSPLHF. In DNA form, the CDR3 reads TGCGCCAGCAGCTTGGAGGGTCCCAATTCACCCCTCCACTTT.

This clonotype was detected a few times. V gene TRBV21-1 combines with J gene TRBJ2-3; the D call of TRBD2 is as the table states it, not checked on the DNA. TRBV21-1 is annotated as a pseudogene. The CDR3 runs to 19 residues. The chain's CDR3 is CASSNEGSPTSGSTDTQYF. CDR3 coding DNA: TGTGCCAGCAGCAATGAGGGATCCCCGACTAGCGGGAGCACAGATACGCAGTATTTT.

The CDR3 is CATSYGERGVHNEQFF. DNA for the CDR3: TGTGCCACCAGTTATGGTGAGCGGGGTGTCCACAATGAGCAGTTCTTC. This chain joins TRBV24-1 and TRBJ2-1, with 7 bases fitting TRBD2. The CDR3 runs 16 residues. J lost 5 bases, V lost 6 bases, and 12 bases had no gene match. CDR1 and CDR2 (germline): KGHDR, SFDVKD.

This clonotype was seen more than once but under ten times. The rearrangement joins TRBV12-3 or TRBV12-4 to TRBJ2-1; 8 nucleotides agree with TRBD2. V trimming: 7 bases; J trimming: 8 bases; junction bases outside the gene matches: 13. The CDR3 is 15 residues long. CDR3 bases: TGTGCCAGCACCCCGGGAAGCGGGGGTTGGGATGAGCAGTTCTTC. Translation: CASTPGSGGWDEQFF.

V and J are TRBV4-1 and TRBJ2-3; the D gene is possibly TRBD1 (6 bases). Germline CDR1 MGHRA, CDR2 YSYEKL. V was trimmed by 4 bases and J by 3 bases, leaving 14 bases between them. The CDR3 spans 15 residues. CDR3 DNA: TGCGCCAGCAGCCGCCAGGGGCCAGGGACAGATACGCAGTATTTT. It is translated as CASSRQGPGTDTQYF.

This clonotype was detected a few times. V usage is TRBV20-1 and J usage is TRBJ2-1; unclear D gene. The CDR3 spans 13 residues. Germline-derived CDR1 and CDR2 are DFQATT and SNEGSKA (reference sequence). V shed 6 bases and J shed 5 bases, with 14 bases lying between them. DNA of the CDR3: TGCAGTGCGGGTGAGATAGACGACAATGAGCAGTTCTTC. This encodes CSAGEIDDNEQFF.

This clonotype was counted only a few times. The CDR3 here is CAWRGLDSRYEQYF. For the CDR3, the DNA is TGTGCCTGGAGAGGTCTGGACAGTCGCTACGAGCAGTACTTC. The chain links TRBV30 to TRBJ2-7, with a possible D match to TRBD1 (6 bases). CDR1 is GTSNPN and CDR2 is SVGIG in the germline V gene (reference sequence). This CDR3 region has 14 residues. Trimming shortened V by 3 bases and J by 3 bases, and 15 bases separated the two germline ends.

The chain has TRBV28 and TRBJ1-2; D is unclear. Germline CDR1 and CDR2: MDHEN and SYDVKM. The germline V and J ends were trimmed by 6 bases and 6 bases, with 23 bases remaining between them. The CDR3 covers 16 residues. This CDR3 is CASSQTSIRTGNGYTF. The DNA of the CDR3 is TGTGCCAGCAGCCAAACCTCTATACGGACGGGGAATGGCTACACCTTC.

This chain uses TRBV15 with TRBJ2-3, with 9 bases aligning to TRBD1. This CDR3 comprises 16 residues. V dropped 6 bases and J dropped 3; count of bases not matched to a gene: 10. Germline V gives CDR1 LNHNV, CDR2 YYDKDF (reference sequence). CDR3 sequence reads: CATRNPGTGMTDTQYF. CDR3 DNA: TGTGCCACCAGGAACCCCGGGACAGGGATGACAGATACGCAGTATTTT. Looking up the rest from reference TRBV15 and TRBJ2-3 gives the full variable domain: DAMVIQNPRYQVTQFGKPVTLSCSQTLNHNVMYWYQQKSSQAPKLLFHYYDKDFNNEADTPDNFQSRRPNTSFCFLDIRSPGLGDTAMYLCATRNPGTGMTDTQYFGPGTRLTVL.

This chain uses TRBV5-1 with TRBJ2-3, with 10 positions matching TRBD2. This CDR3 spans 18 amino acids. V gave up 0 bases and J gave up 4 bases; unmatched junction bases: 11. CDR1 SGHRS and CDR2 YFSETQ come from the germline V gene. In DNA, the CDR3 is TGCGCCAGCAGCTTGGTCGCTAGCGGGAGATGGGGAGCAGATACGCAGTATTTT. Its translation is CASSLVASGRWGADTQYF. Using reference TRBV5-1 and TRBJ2-3 for the parts outside the CDR3, the full variable domain is KAGVTQTPRYLIKTRGQQVTLSCSPISGHRSVSWYQQTPGQGLQFLFEYFSETQRNKGNFPGRFSGRQFSNSRSEMNVSTLELGDSALYLCASSLVASGRWGADTQYFGPGTRLTVL.

The chain links TRBV7-2 to TRBJ2-2; D gene ambiguous. CDR3 length: 13 residues. V was shortened by 9 bases and J by 1 base, with 9 bases between the two germline ends. In germline, CDR1 is SGHTA, CDR2 FQGNSA. CDR3 amino acids: CASAGQNTGELFF. CDR3 nucleotides: TGTGCCAGTGCCGGGCAGAACACCGGGGAGCTGTTTTTT.

In this sample, this clonotype turned up many times. The chain joins TRBV4-1 to TRBJ2-3; 8 bases match TRBD1. Germline V gene sequence: CDR1 MGHRA, CDR2 YSYEKL. Trimming cost V 4 bases and J 5 bases; bases outside gene matches: 8. CDR3 length: 15 residues. DNA for the CDR3: TGCGCCAGCAGCCCCACAGGGGGACCCGGAGATACGCAGTATTTT. Its translation is CASSPTGGPGDTQYF.

This clonotype was seen only a few times. The rearrangement joins TRBV3-1 to TRBJ1-6; perhaps TRBD1 as D (5 bases). CDR3 length: 15 residues. Germline lookup yields CDR1 LGHDT and CDR2 YNNKEL (reference sequence). V gave up 1 base and J gave up 8 bases, with 12 bases separating them. The DNA for the CDR3 is TGTGCCAGCAGCCAAGCAGGGTCGGGCGATTCACCCCTCCACTTT. This encodes CASSQAGSGDSPLHF. The full variable domain, its missing parts supplied by reference TRBV3-1 and TRBJ1-6, is DTAVSQTPKYLVTQMGNDKSIKCEQNLGHDTMYWYKQDSKKFLKIMFSYNNKELIINETVPNRFSPKSPDKAHLNLHINSLELGDSAVYFCASSQAGSGDSPLHFGNGTRLTVT.

This clonotype was counted ten times or more. The genes are TRBV7-8 and TRBJ2-3; the D is unclear. Germline V gene lookup returns CDR1 SGHVS and CDR2 FQNEAQ. The CDR3 contains 14 residues. The V gene lost 1 base and the J gene lost 5 bases, with 10 bases spanning the gap. The CDR3 reads CASSLDPMIDTQYF. CDR3 nucleotides: TGTGCCAGCAGCTTAGATCCCATGATAGATACGCAGTATTTT.

The V and J genes are TRBV3-1 and TRBJ2-7; no reliable D call. CDR1 is LGHDT and CDR2 is YNNKEL in the germline V gene (reference sequence). The CDR3 spans 14 residues. V shed 0 bases and J shed 7 bases, with 13 bases lying between them. The CDR3 DNA reads TGTGCCAGCAGCCAAGAAATCTTGCCGATGGAGCAGTACTTC. Amino acid sequence: CASSQEILPMEQYF.

This clonotype has only a few counts. CDR3 in amino acids: CASSLQRGSYNEQFF. CDR3 sequence (DNA): TGTGCCAGCAGCTTACAGCGGGGGTCCTACAATGAGCAGTTCTTC. The chain is built from TRBV7-2 and TRBJ2-1, with TRBD2 matching 8 bases. V gave up 2 bases and J gave up 1 base; unmatched junction bases: 1. The CDR3 runs to 15 residues. Germline V lookup: CDR1 SGHTA, CDR2 FQGNSA.

The sample holds many counts of this clonotype. The rearrangement joins TRBV15 to TRBJ2-6; D uncertain. Germline V CDR1 and CDR2: LNHNV, YYDKDF (reference sequence). With 2 bases removed from V and 2 bases from J, the gap between germline ends came to 7 bases. The CDR3 sequence is 15 residues long. The CDR3 nucleotides are TGTGCCACCAGCAGAAGATCCCCTGGGGCCAACGTCCTGACTTTC. Residues: CATSRRSPGANVLTF.

The table lists this clonotype with a few counts. The V call is TRBV5-6, the J call TRBJ1-4; 7 positions agree with TRBD1. Germline loops: CDR1 SGHDT, CDR2 YYEEEE. V lost 4 bases and J lost 7; bases outside the gene matches: 10. This CDR3 is 15 amino acids long. Here the CDR3 reads CASSQPGTAGEKLFF. In nucleotides, the CDR3 is TGTGCCAGCAGCCAACCGGGGACAGCAGGTGAAAAACTGTTTTTT.

This clonotype was recorded at least ten times. The chain carries TRBV7-2 and TRBJ1-2, with unresolved D. The length of the CDR3 is 13 residues. Trimming left V 7 bases short and J 1 base short, with 10 bases between. Per the germline V gene, CDR1 is SGHTA and CDR2 is FQGNSA. CDR3: CASTGSINYGYTF. The DNA of the CDR3 is TGTGCCAGCACCGGGTCGATTAACTATGGCTACACCTTC.

The rearrangement links TRBV9 to TRBJ2-6, with a weak D call TRBD1 (6 bases). Germline CDR1 is SGDLS and CDR2 is YYNGEE. V dropped 4 bases and J dropped 1 base, with 18 bases sitting between them. This CDR3 has 18 amino acids. CDR3 amino acids: CASSPRGDTRSGANVLTF. CDR3 DNA: TGTGCCAGCAGCCCCCGTGGGGACACCAGGTCTGGGGCCAACGTCCTGACTTTC.

This clonotype occurred many times. The chain is built from TRBV28 and TRBJ2-1; 7 bases are a match to TRBD1. V was clipped by 1 base and J by 3 bases; unmatched bases: 3. CDR1 is MDHEN and CDR2 is SYDVKM in the germline V gene. CDR3 length: 15 residues. CDR3 coding DNA: TGTGCCAGCAGTTTATTCCGGGACAGCTACAATGAGCAGTTCTTC. Amino acid sequence: CASSLFRDSYNEQFF.

This clonotype was picked up one time. The rearrangement uses TRBV28 and TRBJ2-7; a possible D gene is TRBD1 (6 bases). V lost 3 bases, J lost 7 bases, and 25 bases lay in between. Germline assignment: CDR1 MDHEN and CDR2 SYDVKM. The CDR3 consists of 17 residues. This CDR3 is CASSFQDSLTFWSEQYF. The CDR3 bases are TGTGCCAGCAGTTTTCAGGACAGCCTCACCTTTTGGAGTGAGCAGTACTTC.

V is TRBV2 and J is TRBJ2-1, with D perhaps assigned TRBD1 or TRBD2 (6 bases each). This CDR3 spans 14 amino acids. Deletions cut 6 bases from V and 8 bases from J, with 17 bases between. Per the germline V gene, CDR1 is SNHLY and CDR2 is FYNNEI. In DNA form, the CDR3 reads TGTGCCAGCAGCGGCCGGGGGCGGAGAGATGAGCAGTTCTTC. Translated, it gives CASSGRGRRDEQFF.

The chain combines TRBV29-1 with TRBJ2-7; TRBD1 agrees at 9 bases. This CDR3 has 14 amino acids. Germline V CDR1 and CDR2: SQVTM, ANQGSEA. The trim removed 3 bases at V and 4 bases at J, leaving 7 bases unmatched. CDR3 DNA sequence: TGCAGCGTTGACCGGACAGGGGATGCATACGAGCAGTACTTC. This gives the protein CSVDRTGDAYEQYF.

The chain combines TRBV5-1 with TRBJ2-2; 8 nucleotides align to TRBD2. Losses at the gene ends were 3 bases for V and 5 bases for J; bases not matched to a gene: 3. Per germline, CDR1 SGHRS and CDR2 YFSETQ. The CDR3 consists of 14 residues. The CDR3 loop is CASSWTSRTGELFF. DNA of the CDR3: TGCGCCAGCAGCTGGACTAGCAGGACCGGGGAGCTGTTTTTT.

Many counts were recorded for this clonotype. V and J are TRBV5-1 and TRBJ2-7; 7 bases line up with TRBD1. Per germline, CDR1 SGHRS and CDR2 YFSETQ. Trimming removed 5 bases from V and 1 base from J; junction bases left unmatched: 12. The CDR3 is made up of 16 amino acids. Here the CDR3 reads CASRRRQGLISYEQYF. The DNA for the CDR3 is TGCGCCAGCAGACGTCGACAGGGCCTTATTTCCTACGAGCAGTACTTC.

This clonotype was observed a few times. This CDR3 reads CASISLTSLLTGELFF. The CDR3 DNA follows: TGTGCCAGCATCTCCCTAACGAGCTTACTCACCGGGGAGCTGTTTTTT. This chain joins TRBV2 and TRBJ2-2; D gene ambiguous. V was shortened by 7 bases and J by 4 bases, with 19 bases between the two germline ends. Germline V gene sequence: CDR1 SNHLY, CDR2 FYNNEI. The CDR3 runs to 16 residues.

The chain carries TRBV19 and TRBJ2-1; 7 positions match TRBD2. V shed 1 base, J shed 5 bases, and the junction held 14 bases outside the gene matches. Germline V gene sequence: CDR1 LNHDA, CDR2 SQIVND (reference sequence). The CDR3 is 18 residues long. For the CDR3, the DNA is TGTGCCAGTAGTATAGGGTGGGCCCCGGGGGGAGCCGACAATGAGCAGTTCTTC. Translating gives CASSIGWAPGGADNEQFF.